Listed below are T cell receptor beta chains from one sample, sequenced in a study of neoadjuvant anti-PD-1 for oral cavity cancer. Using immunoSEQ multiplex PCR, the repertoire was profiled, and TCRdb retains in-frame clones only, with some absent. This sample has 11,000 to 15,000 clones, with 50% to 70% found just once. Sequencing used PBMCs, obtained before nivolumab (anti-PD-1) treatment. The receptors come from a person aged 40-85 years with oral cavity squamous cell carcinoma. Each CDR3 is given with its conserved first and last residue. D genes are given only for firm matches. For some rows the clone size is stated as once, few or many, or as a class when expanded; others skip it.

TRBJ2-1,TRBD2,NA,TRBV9,TGTGCCAGCAGCTTCAAACCGACTAGCGCGGTCACTGGTGAGCAGTTCTTC,CASSFKPTSAVTGEQFF
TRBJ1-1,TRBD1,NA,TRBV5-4,TGTGCCGCCACGGCGACAGGGGTAATGAACACTGAAGCTTTCTTT,CAATATGVMNTEAFF
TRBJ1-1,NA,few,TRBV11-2,TGTGCCAGCAGCTTCGAGGGAAGAGACACTGAAGCTTTCTTT,CASSFEGRDTEAFF
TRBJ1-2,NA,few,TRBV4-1,TGCGCCAGCAGCCAAGACGCGACGGATCAATATGGCTACACCTTC,CASSQDATDQYGYTF
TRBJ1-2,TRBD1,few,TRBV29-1,TGCAGCGTTGAAGGGGGACAGGCCTGGTATGGCTACACCTTC,CSVEGGQAWYGYTF
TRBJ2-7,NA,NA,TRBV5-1,TGCGCCAGCAGCTTGGATACAGAAAGCTCCTACGAGCAGTACTTC,CASSLDTESSYEQYF
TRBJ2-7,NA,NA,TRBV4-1,TGCGCCAGCAGCCAAGCCCCCTTACAGATGACTACTTCATACGAGCAGTACTTC,CASSQAPLQMTTSYEQYF
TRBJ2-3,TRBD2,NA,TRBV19,TGTGCCAGTAGTATGGGGTCCAGCGGGAGGACAGATACGCAGTATTTT,CASSMGSSGRTDTQYF
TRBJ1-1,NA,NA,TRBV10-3,TGTGCCATCAGTGAGTCATTAACGGGAAAGAACACTGAAGCTTTCTTT,CAISESLTGKNTEAFF
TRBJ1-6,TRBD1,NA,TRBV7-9,TGTGCCAGCAGCTCCACGGACAGGGAATGGACCTATAATTCACCCCTCCACTTT,CASSSTDREWTYNSPLHF
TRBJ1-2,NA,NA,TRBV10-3,TGTGCCATCAGTGATAGGGGGGGATCTACTATGGGCTACACCTTC,CAISDRGGSTMGYTF
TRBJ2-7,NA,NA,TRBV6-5,TGTGCCAGCAGTTACCAGCCGGGACTGAGTGGGGAGCAGTACTTC,CASSYQPGLSGEQYF
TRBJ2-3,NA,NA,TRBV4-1,TGCGCCAGCAGCCAAGAAGGGGGGCAGCTAGATACGCAGTATTTT,CASSQEGGQLDTQYF
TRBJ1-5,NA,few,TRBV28,TGTGCCAGCCTCGGGGGGGCATCGATCAATCAGCCCCAGCATTTT,CASLGGASINQPQHF
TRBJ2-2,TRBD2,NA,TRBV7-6,TGTGCCAGCAGCAAGTCTAGCGGAGGAGTGACCGGGGAGCTGTTTTTT,CASSKSSGGVTGELFF
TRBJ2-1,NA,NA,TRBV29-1,TGCAGCGTTGAGCTGGGGCAGCACTATTACAATGAGCAGTTCTTC,CSVELGQHYYNEQFF
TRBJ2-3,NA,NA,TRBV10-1,TGCGCCAGCAGTGAAAATGGGGCTAGCGTTACAGATACGCAGTATTTT,CASSENGASVTDTQYF
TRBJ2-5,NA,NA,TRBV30,TGTGCCTGGAGGGAATGGGCAGGGGTACAAGAGACCCAGTACTTC,CAWREWAGVQETQYF
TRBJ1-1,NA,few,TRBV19,TGTGCCACAAAGGGGAACACTGAAGCTTTCTTT,CATKGNTEAFF
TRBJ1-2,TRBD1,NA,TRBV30,TGTGCCTGGAGGGCGACAGGGCGAGGGGGCTACACCTTC,CAWRATGRGGYTF
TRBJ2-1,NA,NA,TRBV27,TGTGCCAGCAGTTTATTCACAGGGTTGGGGAATGAGCAGTTCTTC,CASSLFTGLGNEQFF
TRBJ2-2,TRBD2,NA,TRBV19,TGTGCCAGTAGTACTTTCCGGACTAGCGGGAGGGGGAACACCGGGGAGCTGTTTTTT,CASSTFRTSGRGNTGELFF
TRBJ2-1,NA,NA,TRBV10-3,TGTGCCATCAATGCGGGGTCTGCTAGCGATGAGCAGTTCTTC,CAINAGSASDEQFF
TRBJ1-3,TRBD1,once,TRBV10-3,TGTGCCATCATGCCAGGGGGCCGGGGAAACACCATATATTTT,CAIMPGGRGNTIYF
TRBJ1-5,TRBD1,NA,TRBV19,TGTGCCAGTAGTATAAGGGGCAGGGGGAGTCAGCCCCAGCATTTT,CASSIRGRGSQPQHF
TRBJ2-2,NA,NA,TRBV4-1,TGCGCCAGCAGCCAAGATTTAGGACAGGAGCTGTTTTTT,CASSQDLGQELFF